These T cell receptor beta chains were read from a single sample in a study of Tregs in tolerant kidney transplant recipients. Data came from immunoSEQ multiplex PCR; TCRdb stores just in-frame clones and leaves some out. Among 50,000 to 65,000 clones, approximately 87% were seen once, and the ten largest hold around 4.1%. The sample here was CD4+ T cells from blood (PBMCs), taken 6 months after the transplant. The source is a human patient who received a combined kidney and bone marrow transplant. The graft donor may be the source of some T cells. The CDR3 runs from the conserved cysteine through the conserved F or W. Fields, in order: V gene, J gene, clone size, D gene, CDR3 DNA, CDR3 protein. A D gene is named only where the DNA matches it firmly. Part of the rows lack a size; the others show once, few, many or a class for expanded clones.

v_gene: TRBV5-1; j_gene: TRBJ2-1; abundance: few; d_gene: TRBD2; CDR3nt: TGCGCCAGCAGCTTGATAGCTAGCGGGGCAGGTGAGCAGTTCTTC; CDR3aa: CASSLIASGAGEQFF
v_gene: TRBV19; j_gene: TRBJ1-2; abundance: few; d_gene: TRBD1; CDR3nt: TGTGCCAGTAGTCCACGGACAGGGGGCTATGGCTACACCTTC; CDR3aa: CASSPRTGGYGYTF
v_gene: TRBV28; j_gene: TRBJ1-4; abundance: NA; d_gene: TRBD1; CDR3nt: TGTGCCAGCAGATGGGACAGGGCTAATGAAAAACTGTTTTTT; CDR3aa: CASRWDRANEKLFF
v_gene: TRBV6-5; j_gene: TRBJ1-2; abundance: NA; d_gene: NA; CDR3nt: TGTGCCAGCAGGTCGACAGGACTTTATGGCTACACCTTC; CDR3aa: CASRSTGLYGYTF
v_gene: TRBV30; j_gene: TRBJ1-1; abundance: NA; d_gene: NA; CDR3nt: TGTGCGGGTAACAGGGACACTGAAGCTTTCTTT; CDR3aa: CAGNRDTEAFF
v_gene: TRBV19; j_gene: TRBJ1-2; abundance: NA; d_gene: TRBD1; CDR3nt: TGTGCCAGTAGCCGTGGACAGGTTGGCTACACCTTC; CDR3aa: CASSRGQVGYTF
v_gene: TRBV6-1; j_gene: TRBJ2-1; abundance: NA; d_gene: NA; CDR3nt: TGTGCCAGCAGTGAATCGACAGCCCAAAATGAGCAGTTCTTC; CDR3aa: CASSESTAQNEQFF
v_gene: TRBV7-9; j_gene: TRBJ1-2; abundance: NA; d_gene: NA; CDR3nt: TGTGCCAGCAGCTTATCCCTCTATGGCTACACCTTC; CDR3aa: CASSLSLYGYTF
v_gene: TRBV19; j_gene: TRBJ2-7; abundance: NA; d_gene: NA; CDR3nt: TGTGCCAGTCGTTACCCTGAACGGGGCGAGCAGTACTTC; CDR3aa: CASRYPERGEQYF
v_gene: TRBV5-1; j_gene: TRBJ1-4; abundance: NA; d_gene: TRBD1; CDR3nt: TGCGCCAGCAGCTTGGGACAGGGAGCAACTAATGAAAAACTGTTTTTT; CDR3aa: CASSLGQGATNEKLFF
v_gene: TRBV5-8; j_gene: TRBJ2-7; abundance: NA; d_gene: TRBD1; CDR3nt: TGTGCCAGCAGCCCCGGGGACAGGGGCTACGAGCAGTACTTC; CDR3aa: CASSPGDRGYEQYF
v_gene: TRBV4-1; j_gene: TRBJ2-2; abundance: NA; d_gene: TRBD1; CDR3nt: TGCGCCAGCAGCCCAAGACAGGGGGCCGGGGAGCTGTTTTTT; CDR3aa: CASSPRQGAGELFF
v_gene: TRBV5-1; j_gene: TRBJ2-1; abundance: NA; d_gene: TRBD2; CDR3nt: TGCGCCAGCAGTTTTAGCGGGGGACCCTACAATGAGCAGTTCTTC; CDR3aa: CASSFSGGPYNEQFF
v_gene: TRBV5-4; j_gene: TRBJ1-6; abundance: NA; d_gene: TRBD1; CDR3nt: TGTGCCAGCAGCTTGGCCCGACAGGGGGGAAATTCCCCCCTCCACTTT; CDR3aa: CASSLARQGGNSPLHF
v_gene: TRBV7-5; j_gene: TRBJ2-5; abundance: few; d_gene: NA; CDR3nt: TGTGTCAGAAGGCGAACAGGGCTAGCGGGATGCAGACGAGAGACCCAGTACTTC; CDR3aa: CVRRRTGLAGCRRETQYF
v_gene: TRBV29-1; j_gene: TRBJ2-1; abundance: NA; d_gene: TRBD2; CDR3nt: TGCAGCGTGTGGGGACTAGCGGGGAAAGGATCCTACAATGAGCAGTTCTTC; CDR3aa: CSVWGLAGKGSYNEQFF
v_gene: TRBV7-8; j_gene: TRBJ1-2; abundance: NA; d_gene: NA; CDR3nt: TGTGCCAGCAGCTTAGCCTCACGGGGGGCGATCTATGGCTACACCTTC; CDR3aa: CASSLASRGAIYGYTF
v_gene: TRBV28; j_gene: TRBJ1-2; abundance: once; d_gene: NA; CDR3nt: TGTGCCAGCCTTAAGGGGGTCCGTGGCTACACCTTC; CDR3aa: CASLKGVRGYTF
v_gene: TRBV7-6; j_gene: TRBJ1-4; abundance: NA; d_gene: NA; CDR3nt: TGTGCCAGCAGCTTAGGCTTTGCGGCAGGGTTTCTGGCTAATGAAAAACTGTTTTTT; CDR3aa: CASSLGFAAGFLANEKLFF
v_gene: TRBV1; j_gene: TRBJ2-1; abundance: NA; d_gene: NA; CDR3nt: TGCACCAGCAGCGAGAAAACTAGCGGGAGGGCCAATGAGCAGTTCTTC; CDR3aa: CTSSEKTSGRANEQFF
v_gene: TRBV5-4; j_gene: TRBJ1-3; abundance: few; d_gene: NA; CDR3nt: TGTGCCAGCAGCTTGGGACAGCACAGAAACACCATATATTTT; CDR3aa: CASSLGQHRNTIYF
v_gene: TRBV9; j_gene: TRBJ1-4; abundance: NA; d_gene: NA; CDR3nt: TGTGCCAGCAGCGTCCAACCGGGGTTCGAAAAACTGTTTTTT; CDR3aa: CASSVQPGFEKLFF
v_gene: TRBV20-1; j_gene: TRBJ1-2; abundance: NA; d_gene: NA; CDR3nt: TGCAGTGCTCCGGACAGTTATGGCTACACCTTC; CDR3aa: CSAPDSYGYTF
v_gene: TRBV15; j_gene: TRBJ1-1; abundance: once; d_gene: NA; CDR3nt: TGTGCCACCAGCAGAGAGGGCAGGATTAACACTGAAGCTTTCTTT; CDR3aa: CATSREGRINTEAFF
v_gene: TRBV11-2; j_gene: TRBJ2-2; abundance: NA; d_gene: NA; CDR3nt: TGTGCCAGCAGCTTAGGACTTCATACCGGGGAGCTGTTTTTT; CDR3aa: CASSLGLHTGELFF
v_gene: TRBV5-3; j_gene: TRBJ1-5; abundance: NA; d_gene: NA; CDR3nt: TGTGCCAGAAGCTTGGGGGCAGCCAGCAATCAGCCCCAGCATTTT; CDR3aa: CARSLGAASNQPQHF
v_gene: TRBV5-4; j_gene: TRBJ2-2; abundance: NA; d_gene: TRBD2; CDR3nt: TGTGCCAGCAGCCCGGGACTAGCTGCCGGGGAGCTGTTTTTT; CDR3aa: CASSPGLAAGELFF
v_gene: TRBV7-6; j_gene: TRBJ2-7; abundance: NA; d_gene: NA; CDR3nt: TGTGCCAGCAGCTTCTCCAGGGTGAACGAGCAGTACTTC; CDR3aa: CASSFSRVNEQYF
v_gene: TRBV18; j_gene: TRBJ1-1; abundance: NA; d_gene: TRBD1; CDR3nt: TGTGCCAGCTCGGGACAGGTGAACACTGAAGCTTTCTTT; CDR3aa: CASSGQVNTEAFF
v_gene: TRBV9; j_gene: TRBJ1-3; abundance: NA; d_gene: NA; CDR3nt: TGTGCCAGCAGCGTAGCTACCCAGACACACACTGGAAACACCATATATTTT; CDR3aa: CASSVATQTHTGNTIYF
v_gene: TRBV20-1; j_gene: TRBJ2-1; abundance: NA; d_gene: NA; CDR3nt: TGCAGTGCGCGCGGATACAATGAGCAGTTCTTC; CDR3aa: CSARGYNEQFF
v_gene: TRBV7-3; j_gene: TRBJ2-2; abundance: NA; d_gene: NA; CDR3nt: TGTGCCAGCAGCCGAGGAGGGGACAGTGCCGGGGAGCTGTTTTTT; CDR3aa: CASSRGGDSAGELFF
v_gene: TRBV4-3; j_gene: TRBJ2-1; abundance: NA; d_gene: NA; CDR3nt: TGCGCCAGCAGCATTCGGACTACTTCAACTTACAATGAGCAGTTCTTC; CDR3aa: CASSIRTTSTYNEQFF
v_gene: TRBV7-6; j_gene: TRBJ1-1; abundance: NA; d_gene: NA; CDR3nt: TGTGCCAGCAGCTCTTCCGGGGGGCACCTCACTGAAGCTTTCTTT; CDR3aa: CASSSSGGHLTEAFF
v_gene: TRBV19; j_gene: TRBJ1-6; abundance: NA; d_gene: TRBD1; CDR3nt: TGTGCCAGTAGTTTGACAGGGGGCGAAATTTCACCCCTCCACTTT; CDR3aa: CASSLTGGEISPLHF
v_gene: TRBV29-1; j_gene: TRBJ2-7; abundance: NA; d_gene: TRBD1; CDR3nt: TGCAGCGTGCGACTCCAGACAGGGGGCCGTGACGAGCAGTACTTC; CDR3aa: CSVRLQTGGRDEQYF
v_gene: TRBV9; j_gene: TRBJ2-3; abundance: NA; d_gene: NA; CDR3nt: TGTGCCAGCAGCGTAGCAGGGGTGACAGATACGCAGTATTTT; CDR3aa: CASSVAGVTDTQYF
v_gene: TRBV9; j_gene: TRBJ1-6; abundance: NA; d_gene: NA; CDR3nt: TGTGCCAGCAGCGTAGAGAGATCCTATAATTCACCCCTCCACTTT; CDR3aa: CASSVERSYNSPLHF
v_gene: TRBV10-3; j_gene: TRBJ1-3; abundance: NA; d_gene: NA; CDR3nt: TGTGCCATCAGTGACCAGGGGAACACCATATATTTT; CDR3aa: CAISDQGNTIYF
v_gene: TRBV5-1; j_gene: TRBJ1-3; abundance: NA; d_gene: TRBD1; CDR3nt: TGCGCCAGCAGCTGGACAGGACTCCCTCCTCTGGACACCATATATTTT; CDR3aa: CASSWTGLPPLDTIYF
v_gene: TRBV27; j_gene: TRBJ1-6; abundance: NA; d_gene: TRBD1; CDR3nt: TGTGCCAGCAGTCCGGGGACAGGGGGACGATCACCCCTCCACTTT; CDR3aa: CASSPGTGGRSPLHF
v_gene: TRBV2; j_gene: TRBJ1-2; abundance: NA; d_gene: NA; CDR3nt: TGTGCCAGCAGTGAAAGACAGGTCTATGGCTACACCTTC; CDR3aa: CASSERQVYGYTF
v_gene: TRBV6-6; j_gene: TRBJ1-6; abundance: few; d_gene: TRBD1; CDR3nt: TGTGCCAGCAAACCGGGACAGCATTCACCCCTCCACTTT; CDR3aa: CASKPGQHSPLHF
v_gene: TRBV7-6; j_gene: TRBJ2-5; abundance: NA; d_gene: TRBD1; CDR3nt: TGTGCCAGCAGCGCTATTTGGGGACAGGCAGAGACCCAGTACTTC; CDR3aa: CASSAIWGQAETQYF
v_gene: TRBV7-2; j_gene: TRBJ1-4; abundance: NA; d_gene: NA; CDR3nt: TGTGCCAGCAGCCGCCCTCCGGAGAAAGAAAAACTGTTTTTT; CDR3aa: CASSRPPEKEKLFF
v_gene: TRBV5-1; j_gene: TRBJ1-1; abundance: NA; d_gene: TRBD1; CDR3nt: TGCGCCAGCAGCTTCTCCGGGACAGGGACCACTGAAGCTTTCTTT; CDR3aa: CASSFSGTGTTEAFF
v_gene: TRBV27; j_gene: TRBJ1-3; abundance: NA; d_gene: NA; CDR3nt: TGTGCCAGCAGCCTCCTCGGCCAGGGCTCTGGAAACACCATATATTTT; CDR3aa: CASSLLGQGSGNTIYF
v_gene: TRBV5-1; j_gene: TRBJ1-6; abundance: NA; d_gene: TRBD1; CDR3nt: TGCGCCAGCAGCACCGGACAGGGAGGATCACCCCTCCACTTT; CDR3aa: CASSTGQGGSPLHF
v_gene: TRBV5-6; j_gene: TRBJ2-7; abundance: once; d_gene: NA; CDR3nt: TGTGCCAGCAGCTTGGGTAGCGCGTACGAGCAGTACTTC; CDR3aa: CASSLGSAYEQYF
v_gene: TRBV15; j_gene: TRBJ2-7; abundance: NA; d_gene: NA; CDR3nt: TGTGCCACCAGCAGAGGAGCCTACGAGCAGTACTTC; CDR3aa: CATSRGAYEQYF
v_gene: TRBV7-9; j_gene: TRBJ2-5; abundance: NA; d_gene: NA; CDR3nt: TGTGCCAGCAGCTCCTACGGCGGAGAGGAAGAGACCCAGTACTTC; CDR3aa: CASSSYGGEEETQYF
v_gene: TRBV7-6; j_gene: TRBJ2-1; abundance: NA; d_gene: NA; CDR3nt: TGTGCCAGCAGCTTAGTTGTTAGGGGAAATGAGCAGTTCTTC; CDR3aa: CASSLVVRGNEQFF
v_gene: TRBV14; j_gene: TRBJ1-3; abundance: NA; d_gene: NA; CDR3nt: TGTGCCAGCAGCCAAGACAGGGGATTGTACGGAAACACCATATATTTT; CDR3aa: CASSQDRGLYGNTIYF
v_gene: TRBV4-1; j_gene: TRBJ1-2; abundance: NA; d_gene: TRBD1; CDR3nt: TGCGCCAGCAGCCCCGACAGGGTCCGAGCTCATGGCTACACCTTC; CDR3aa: CASSPDRVRAHGYTF